This TCR beta chain was observed in a study of cytotoxic CD8 clonotypes in ibrutinib-treated CLL. Sequencing was performed with immunoSEQ multiplex PCR; in TCRdb, only in-frame clones are kept and a portion is missing. The data show roughly 24,000 clones, around 73% seen once. The source was PBMCs, collected before ibrutinib treatment. This sequence originates from a human donor with chronic lymphocytic leukemia.

The CDR3 sequence is CASSSPSLAGIGNEQFF. CDR3 bases: TGTGCCAGCAGCTCACCTTCTCTAGCGGGAATTGGGAATGAGCAGTTCTTC. V is TRBV7-9 and J is TRBJ2-1, with 9 bases matching TRBD2. CDR3 length equals 17 residues. CDR1 and CDR2 from the germline V gene are SEHNR and FQNEAQ (reference sequence). V dropped 4 bases and J dropped 7; count of bases not matched to a gene: 14.